A single TCR beta chain is shown here with its context. Its target is unknown. Sequencing used immunoSEQ version 4 in survey mode. Genomic DNA was diluted to roughly 10 ng/uL, up to 1 ug per sample. Assay used: immunoSEQ multiplex PCR; TCRdb lists only in-frame clones, some missing. There are some 58,000 clones in the sample; approximately 75% occur only once, and roughly 1.8% lies in the top ten. Overlapping HIV-1 Gag 15-mer peptides at 0.85 to 1 ug per peptide per mL were used. CD40L/CD69 double-negative CD45RO-high memory CD4+ T cells were collected. Anti-CD28/CD49d costimulation, CD40-blocking antibody and enfuvirtide were given to CD8-depleted PBMCs for about 17 hours. The data belong to a study of persistence of HIV-infected CD4 T cells. Study observations and caveats: Compared with CD3/CD28-stimulated cells, CMV- and Gag-responding cells showed lower TCRbeta richness. Antigen-responding cells were enriched for degenerate expanded CDR3beta sequences.

CDR3 length equals 15 residues. V gave up 4 bases and J gave up 8 bases; unmatched junction bases: 8. Germline loops: CDR1 MNHEY, CDR2 SVGAGI. This specimen was CD4+ T cells sorted from PBMCs after roughly 20-hour stimulation, taken from a patient who received antiretroviral therapy. This chain connects TRBV6-5 to TRBJ1-4, with 9 bases lining up with TRBD1. The source is an adult man with HIV who was CMV-seropositive. This CDR3 reads CASSSQGAVQEKLFF. In nucleotides, the CDR3 is TGTGCCAGCAGTTCACAGGGGGCAGTTCAGGAAAAACTGTTTTTT.